This TCR beta chain was retrieved from a study of control samples from healthy donors and cancer patients (dated by TCRdb to between 2020 and 2021). V loses 1 base, J loses 2 bases, and the germline ends lie 12 bases apart. Reading the germline V gene (reference sequence) gives CDR1 SEHNR and CDR2 FQNEAQ. Reading from cysteine to phenylalanine, the CDR3 counts 15 amino acids. Only CDR3 DNA is held: 45 bases, read in frame from base 1. Notes on this clone: The clone's antigen remains unknown. It has no much larger one-base neighbor in the sample; base qualities were not kept.

The library relied on the immunoSEQ multiplex PCR assay. Imported from immuneACCESS, the table was reduced by TCRdb to in-frame sequences with V and J called. These copies leave out some clones; in studies compared against another copy, an unresolved V gene accounts for under half, and the cause of the remainder is not known. A total of roughly 52,000 clones appear in this sample, roughly 96% of them only once. The top ten hold roughly 2.3% of the sample. The specimen sequenced was blood. The chain joins TRBV7-9 to TRBJ2-7; TRBD2 is possibly the D segment (6 matching bases). The TCR sequence derives from a man aged 25 to 40 in good health. The CDR3 in this case is CASSLGGLAPYEQYF. The sequence in DNA is TGTGCCAGCAGCTTAGGGGGTCTAGCGCCCTACGAGCAGTACTTC.